Sequencing of this TCR beta chain was carried out in a study of blood T cell repertoires in COVID-19. The overall study: The analysed material was cDNA or gDNA that came from T cells, B-cell-depleted T cells, or PBMCs.

V lost 3 bases to trimming and J lost 8 bases, with 10 bases between them. This CDR3 contains 11 residues. From germline, CDR1 is SQVTM and CDR2 ANQGSEA. In the original processing: Amplification of reference gene primers was used by the study to estimate nucleated cell counts. Generated by immunoSEQ multiplex PCR, the TCRdb table keeps only in-frame clones and is missing some. V, J and clone size are taken as reported in that table, and D and trimming were inferred from the DNA itself. Among roughly 70,000 clones, 78% were seen once, and the ten largest hold less than 20%. This receptor was obtained from a human donor in a cohort sampled during active COVID-19. The gene calls are TRBV29-1 and TRBJ1-1, with D possibly matching TRBD1 (6 bases). Sequencing used peripheral blood. The CDR3: CSVDLRGEAFF. The CDR3 DNA sequence: TGCAGCGTTGATCTCAGGGGAGAAGCTTTCTTT.